One and the same sample provided the 26 T cell receptor beta chains below, sequenced in a study of blood T cells in healthy people across ages. Sample-barcoded 5' priming and a J-beta primer mix drove a second PCR of roughly 7 to 11 cycles. MiXCR was run by TCRdb on the 5' RACE reads, yielding one entry per CDR3 protein. The table includes hundreds of thousands of distinct CDR3 sequences, roughly 26% detected once. Sequences were obtained from blood. These receptors were obtained from an elderly woman in good health.

For the CDR3, the DNA is TGCAGTGCTAGAGATCGGAGGACAGGGGCGAACACCGGGGAGCTGTTTTTT. Its translation is CSARDRRTGANTGELFF. The chain uses TRBV20-1 and TRBJ2-2; 9 nucleotides agree with TRBD1. The J segment lost 0 bases and the V segment lost 0 bases, leaving 5 bases of the junction unmatched. Per the germline V gene, CDR1 is DFQATT and CDR2 is SNEGSKA (reference sequence). The CDR3 covers 17 residues.

The gene calls are TRBV18 and TRBJ2-1, with a tentative D call TRBD2 (6 bases). Trimming shortened V by 0 bases and J by 8 bases, and 20 bases separated the two germline ends. There are 17 residues in the CDR3. Germline V gene data show CDR1 as KGHSH and CDR2 as LQKENI. The CDR3 loop is CASSPPIGTGFYDEQFF. CDR3 bases: TGTGCCAGCTCACCACCGATCGGGACTGGATTTTACGATGAGCAGTTCTTC.

In regard to this clonotype: A much larger clone lies one base from this, so it may be a read error. The CDR3 reads CASRSAGTSGNEQFF. The CDR3, as DNA: TGTGCCAGCAGATCCGCAGGGACTAGCGGCAATGAGCAGTTCTTC. This sequence joins TRBV7-9 and TRBJ2-1; 11 bases align to TRBD2. CDR1 and CDR2 from the germline V gene are SEHNR and FQNEAQ (reference sequence). The CDR3 runs to 15 residues. Losses at the gene ends were 6 bases for V and 6 bases for J; bases not matched to a gene: 7.

About this clonotype: A read error may explain this, as a much larger clone is one base away. The chain has TRBV5-5 and TRBJ2-1; TRBD2 matches at 8 bases. J gave up 5 bases and V 1 base, and 17 bases lay outside the gene matches. This CDR3 is 19 amino acids long. From germline, CDR1 is SGHKS and CDR2 YYEKEE (reference sequence). CDR3 coding DNA: TGTGCCAGCAGCTTGAGAGTTCGTGCGGGGGGAAGTAAGAACAATGAGCAGTTCTTC. It encodes CASSLRVRAGGSKNNEQFF.

This clonotype was seen only once. CDR3 region: CASSLNRATQYF. The DNA for the CDR3 is TGTGCCAGCAGCTTAAACAGGGCCACGCAGTATTTT. This chain connects TRBV7-9 to TRBJ2-3; perhaps TRBD1 as D (6 bases). The CDR3 is made up of 12 amino acids. In germline, CDR1 is SEHNR, CDR2 FQNEAQ (reference sequence). V gave up 2 bases and J gave up 9 bases, with 9 bases separating them.

This clonotype was seen only once. With a much larger clone just one base away, this may be a read error. V usage is TRBV9 and J usage is TRBJ2-5; D possibly corresponds to TRBD2 (5 bases). Germline V gene sequence: CDR1 SGDLS, CDR2 YYNGEE. V lost 0 bases to trimming and J lost 11 bases, with 14 bases between them. The CDR3 extends over 13 amino acids. The CDR3 protein is CASSVVEGNEQYF. In DNA, the CDR3 is TGTGCCAGCAGCGTAGTTGAGGGCAATGAGCAGTACTTC.

In this sample, this clonotype turned up once. V gene TRBV20-1 combines with J gene TRBJ2-7; TRBD2 might be the D (5 bases). The CDR3 contains 15 residues. CDR1 is DFQATT, CDR2 SNEGSKA, per germline (reference sequence). V was cut by 5 bases and J by 2 bases, with 19 bases left in between. The CDR3 protein is CSALRASQSPYEQYF. CDR3 DNA: TGCAGTGCTTTGCGGGCCTCCCAAAGCCCCTACGAGCAGTACTTC.

Ten or more counts support this clonotype. The chain has TRBV20-1 and TRBJ2-5; unclear D gene. Trimming took off 2 bases at V and 7 bases at J, with 17 bases between the two ends. Germline V gene data show CDR1 as DFQATT and CDR2 as SNEGSKA (reference sequence). The CDR3 length is 14 residues. The CDR3: CSARRAQSPGTQYF. CDR3 nucleotide sequence: TGCAGTGCTAGACGGGCCCAAAGCCCGGGGACCCAGTACTTC.

This clonotype appeared a few times. The chain recombines TRBV7-2 with TRBJ1-5, with TRBD1 as a possible D gene (6 bases). Germline CDR1 and CDR2: SGHTA and FQGNSA. This CDR3 has 14 amino acids. V lost 5 bases and J 7 bases, leaving 15 bases between the germline ends. The CDR3 reads CASSVSQGPQPQHF. The CDR3 DNA sequence: TGTGCCAGCAGCGTGTCACAGGGTCCGCAGCCCCAGCATTTT.

There are a few counts of this clonotype. The rearrangement uses TRBV18 and TRBJ1-5; D ambiguous. Germline CDR1 and CDR2: KGHSH and LQKENI. The V end was cut by 6 bases, the J end by 1 base, with 13 bases between. CDR3 length equals 15 residues. The CDR3 region has the DNA TGTGCCAGCTCCCCGACTGACTTGAGCAATCAGCCCCAGCATTTT. Translation: CASSPTDLSNQPQHF.

The chain combines TRBV7-2 with TRBJ2-3, with 13 bases that match TRBD2. Per the germline V gene, CDR1 is SGHTA and CDR2 is FQGNSA. The trim removed 9 bases at V and 6 bases at J, leaving 12 bases unmatched. The CDR3 runs 16 residues. The CDR3 reads CASDTSGRAVLDTQYF. The CDR3 DNA follows: TGTGCCAGTGATACTAGCGGGAGGGCCGTTCTGGATACGCAGTATTTT.

This clonotype occurred a few times. V and J are TRBV2 and TRBJ1-1; possibly TRBD1 for D (6 bases). Germline CDR1 and CDR2: SNHLY and FYNNEI. V was trimmed by 6 bases and J by 7 bases, leaving 12 bases between them. This CDR3 comprises 12 residues. The CDR3 sequence: CASRKQGVEAFF. The CDR3 nucleotides read TGTGCCAGCAGAAAACAGGGCGTTGAAGCTTTCTTT. The entire variable domain, with the rest obtained from reference TRBV2 and TRBJ1-1, is as follows: EPEVTQTPSHQVTQMGQEVILRCVPISNHLYFYWYRQILGQKVEFLVSFYNNEISEKSEIFDDQFSVERPDGSNFTLKIRSTKLEDSAMYFCASRKQGVEAFFGQGTRLTVV.

The chain couples TRBV20-1 to TRBJ1-2; tentatively, D is TRBD1 (5 bases). V shed 1 base and J shed 8 bases, with 14 bases lying between them. The CDR3 length is 13 residues. The germline V gene encodes CDR1 DFQATT and CDR2 SNEGSKA (reference sequence). CDR3 bases: TGCAGTGCTAGAGCTTGGGGGACGGGGGGCTACACCTTC. Protein: CSARAWGTGGYTF.

The chain carries TRBV12-3 or TRBV12-4 and TRBJ2-7, with D uncertain. The CDR3 spans 14 residues. V dropped 3 bases and J dropped 0 bases, with 9 bases sitting between them. Written as DNA, the CDR3 is TGTGCCAGCAGTTTTTGGGCAGTCTCCTACGAGCAGTACTTC. Translation gives CASSFWAVSYEQYF.

This clonotype was picked up a small number of times. This CDR3 is CATLGDLAEAFF. CDR3 nucleotide sequence: TGTGCCACCTTGGGGGATCTTGCTGAAGCTTTCTTT. V is TRBV6-5 and J is TRBJ1-1; possibly TRBD1 for D (5 bases). V lost 10 bases and J lost 6, with 15 bases in between. The CDR3 has 12 residues. Per germline, CDR1 MNHEY and CDR2 SVGAGI.

This chain joins TRBV7-6 and TRBJ2-7; D may be TRBD1 or TRBD2 (5 bases each). CDR3 length equals 15 residues. V dropped 6 bases and J dropped 3 bases, with 18 bases sitting between them. CDR1 is SGHVS, CDR2 FNYEAQ, per germline. The CDR3 nucleotides are TGTGCCAGCAGTCCGACAACCGGGACGTACTACGAGCAGTACTTC. Protein product: CASSPTTGTYYEQYF.

The CDR3 DNA sequence: TGTGCCAGCAGCGTGACGGACAGGGGGACCTTGTCACCCCTCCACTTT. Translated, it gives CASSVTDRGTLSPLHF. J is TRBJ1-6 and V is TRBV9; TRBD1 aligns across 10 bases. The ends lost 2 bases at V and 10 bases at J; junction bases unmatched: 9. Per the germline V gene, CDR1 is SGDLS and CDR2 is YYNGEE. The length of the CDR3 is 16 residues.

The sample holds a few counts of this clonotype. Being one base from a much bigger clone, this may be a read error. The chain couples TRBV24-1 to TRBJ2-3, with D possibly matching TRBD1 (5 bases). Per the germline V gene, CDR1 is KGHDR and CDR2 is SFDVKD. The CDR3 spans 14 residues. The CDR3 DNA reads as TGTGCCACCAGTGACCGGACAAGCACAGATTCGCAGTATTTT. It translates to CATSDRTSTDSQYF.

The rearrangement joins TRBV6-2 or TRBV6-3 to TRBJ1-6; no firm D call. This CDR3 is 14 amino acids long. Germline assignment: CDR1 MNHEY and CDR2 SVGEGT. Trimming removed 7 bases at V and 0 bases at J, with 7 bases between. The CDR3 region is CASTFSSYNSPLHF. In DNA form, the CDR3 reads TGTGCCAGCACCTTTAGCTCCTATAATTCACCCCTCCACTTT.

The sample holds many counts of this clonotype. The DNA for the CDR3 is TGTGCCAGTAGTATGGATGGAGTTTCCTTTAGCACAGATACGCAGTATTTT. Protein: CASSMDGVSFSTDTQYF. V is TRBV19 and J is TRBJ2-3; D remains unclear. Trimming shortened V by 3 bases and J by 0 bases, and 16 bases separated the two germline ends. The CDR3 is 17 residues long. CDR1 and CDR2 from the germline V gene are LNHDA and SQIVND (reference sequence).

This clonotype has more than one count but fewer than ten. The V call is TRBV19, the J call TRBJ1-1, with D tentatively TRBD1 (5 bases). This CDR3 contains 15 residues. The V and J ends lost 4 bases and 4 bases respectively, with 16 bases between them. The germline V gene encodes CDR1 LNHDA and CDR2 SQIVND (reference sequence). The CDR3 protein is CASSTGFTGGTEAFF. The CDR3 DNA reads TGTGCCAGTAGTACAGGGTTTACGGGTGGCACTGAAGCTTTCTTT.

V gene TRBV21-1 combines with J gene TRBJ2-7. TRBV21-1 is tagged as a pseudogene. The CDR3 totals 13 residues. The CDR3 loop reads CASSKNTSYEQYF. In DNA form, the CDR3 reads TGTGCCAGCAGCAAAAACACCTCCTACGAGCAGTACTTC.

Only a few counts were recorded for this clonotype. The V gene is TRBV7-2, the J gene TRBJ1-1; 9 nucleotides agree with TRBD1. CDR1 SGHTA and CDR2 FQGNSA come from the germline V gene. Germline trimming cut 0 bases from V and 7 bases from J; bases unmatched to any gene: 6. The CDR3 spans 15 residues. The CDR3 is CASSLATGGKGEAFF. CDR3 nucleotides: TGTGCCAGCAGCTTAGCGACAGGGGGAAAGGGTGAAGCTTTCTTT.

This clonotype came up a few times. V and J are TRBV10-3 and TRBJ2-3, with 8 bases aligning to TRBD1. The CDR3 loop spans 14 amino acids. CDR1 and CDR2 (germline): ENHRY, SYGVKD. J was trimmed by 0 bases and V by 8 bases; bases with no gene match: 4. As DNA, the CDR3 is TGTGCCATCGGTTCAGGGGGCAGCACAGATACGCAGTATTTT. This gives the protein CAIGSGGSTDTQYF.

This clonotype has ten or more counts. The chain carries TRBV6-2 or TRBV6-3 and TRBJ2-7; D assignment may be TRBD1 or TRBD2 (5 bases each). This CDR3 is built from 13 residues. The germline CDR1 and CDR2 sequences are MNHEY and SVGEGT. V was clipped by 5 bases and J by 1 base, with 9 bases between them. CDR3 in DNA: TGTGCCAGCAGTGAGGGACGGTCCTACGAGCAGTACTTC. Translating it yields CASSEGRSYEQYF.

The rearrangement links TRBV20-1 to TRBJ1-3; TRBD1 is a possible D gene (5 bases). Germline V gene lookup returns CDR1 DFQATT and CDR2 SNEGSKA (reference sequence). Trimming removed 2 bases at V and 7 bases at J, with 12 bases between. The CDR3 sequence is 13 residues long. CDR3 sequence (DNA): TGCAGTGCTAGATTGGGACCGGCGAACACCATATATTTT. Protein product: CSARLGPANTIYF.